These T cell receptor beta chains were read from a single sample in a study of T cell repertoires in cytomegalovirus infection. In TCRdb, the reads were re-called with MiXCR into one record per CDR3 protein. Of fewer than 550,000 distinct CDR3 sequences in the sample, about a quarter are singletons; the top ten hold around 14%. Sequenced sample: PBMCs. The source is a human donor in good health (CMV status not recorded). Some clones in this sample may be carry-over from other donors' samples. Both conserved end residues are part of each CDR3. The D gene is left open where the match is weak. Clone size is not always given. Where it is, it says once, few, many or a class for expanded clones.

size	V	J	D	CDR3	DNA
.	TRBV19	TRBJ2-1	.	CASSIRGPSNEQFF	TGTGCCAGTAGTATTCGGGGTCCTAGTAATGAGCAGTTCTTC
.	TRBV6-8	TRBJ2-7	.	CASSYGGGGNYEQYF	TGTGCCAGCAGTTACGGAGGGGGCGGAAACTACGAGCAGTACTTC
few	TRBV7-2	TRBJ1-3	.	CASSPMPGAGNTIYF	TGTGCCAGCAGCCCAATGCCAGGGGCTGGAAACACCATATATTTT
.	TRBV20-1	TRBJ2-3	TRBD2	CSARDKKREGQIRTDTQYF	TGCAGTGCTAGAGATAAAAAGCGGGAGGGCCAGATTCGCACAGATACGCAGTATTTT
.	TRBV20-1	TRBJ1-1	.	CSARKGGPNTEAFF	TGCAGTGCCCGAAAGGGAGGACCGAACACTGAAGCTTTCTTT
few	TRBV18	TRBJ1-1	.	CASSTGAGNTEAFF	TGTGCCAGCTCTACCGGAGCCGGGAACACTGAAGCTTTCTTT
few	TRBV11-3	TRBJ2-5	TRBD2	CASSFIGRAQETQYF	TGTGCCAGCAGCTTTATCGGGAGGGCCCAAGAGACCCAGTACTTC
few	TRBV7-2	TRBJ1-3	.	CASSLRTAGNTIYF	TGTGCCAGCAGCCTAAGGACAGCTGGAAACACCATATATTTT
.	TRBV20-1	TRBJ2-1	TRBD2	CSASTSGRGVYNEQFF	TGCAGTGCTTCGACTAGCGGGAGAGGGGTCTACAATGAGCAGTTCTTC
.	TRBV5-6	TRBJ2-1	.	CASSLAGVKQFF	TGTGCCAGCAGCTTGGCGGGGGTAAAGCAGTTCTTC
many	TRBV29-1	TRBJ2-5	TRBD2	CSVVGAGAGETQYF	TGCAGCGTTGTAGGAGCGGGAGCGGGGGAGACCCAGTACTTC
few	TRBV12-3/TRBV12-4	TRBJ2-5	.	CASSFPGGETQYF	TGTGCCAGCAGTTTCCCCGGGGGCGAGACCCAGTACTTC
many	TRBV7-2	TRBJ2-3	.	CASSLATRPDTQYF	TGTGCCAGCAGCTTAGCGACTCGACCAGATACGCAGTATTTT
.	TRBV2	TRBJ1-3	TRBD1	CASSETGGNTIYF	TGTGCCAGCAGTGAGACAGGGGGCAACACCATATATTTT
many	TRBV7-8	TRBJ2-3	.	CASSLEGTTDTQYF	TGTGCCAGCAGCCTTGAAGGGACCACAGATACGCAGTATTTT
few	TRBV20-1	TRBJ1-5	.	CSARGQLSNQPQHF	TGCAGTGCTAGAGGGCAGCTTAGCAATCAGCCCCAGCATTTT
few	TRBV5-5	TRBJ1-1	TRBD1	CASRETTGMRHTEAFF	TGTGCCAGCAGGGAGACGACAGGGATGCGGCACACTGAAGCTTTCTTT
.	TRBV7-9	TRBJ1-1	.	CASSLTESNTEAFF	TGTGCCAGCAGCTTAACAGAGTCGAACACTGAAGCTTTCTTT
many	TRBV7-6	TRBJ2-5	TRBD2	CASRETSGRGETQYF	TGTGCCAGCAGGGAGACTAGCGGGAGAGGAGAGACCCAGTACTTC
.	TRBV29-1	TRBJ1-1	.	CSEINVNTEAFF	TGCAGCGAGATCAATGTAAACACTGAAGCTTTCTTT
.	TRBV7-3	TRBJ2-2	.	CASRYGGAGELFF	TGTGCCAGCAGATACGGGGGTGCCGGGGAGCTGTTTTTT
.	TRBV7-8	TRBJ1-2	TRBD1	CASSVDRDNGYTF	TGTGCCAGCAGCGTGGACAGGGACAATGGCTACACCTTC